Shown below are 32 T cell receptor beta chains from a single sample sequenced in a study of blood T cell repertoires in COVID-19. TCRdb's table, derived via immunoSEQ multiplex PCR, lists solely in-frame clones and lacks some. The top ten clones hold roughly 6.3% of a sample with about 94,000 clones, roughly 84% of them seen once. The material sequenced was peripheral blood. Receptors originate from a man in his 60s with acute or convalescent COVID-19.

The chain joins TRBV5-4 to TRBJ1-1; 7 bases line up with TRBD1. Trimming at V came to 4 bases and at J to 0 bases, leaving 6 bases not matched to a gene. The CDR3 is 15 residues long. Germline CDR1 and CDR2: SGHNT and YYREEE (reference sequence). As DNA, the CDR3 is TGTGCCAGCAGCGATCCAGGGGGGTTGAACACTGAAGCTTTCTTT. This encodes CASSDPGGLNTEAFF.

The CDR3 here is CSVQTGDPSGYTF. Written as DNA, the CDR3 is TGCAGCGTACAGACAGGGGACCCCTCGGGCTACACCTTC. The chain is built from TRBV29-1 and TRBJ1-2; 8 nucleotides align to TRBD1. Germline trimming cut 6 bases from V and 8 bases from J; bases unmatched to any gene: 11. Germline CDR1 is SQVTM and CDR2 is ANQGSEA. The length of the CDR3 is 13 residues.

The rearrangement links TRBV3-1 (or the pseudogene TRBV3-2) to TRBJ1-3; D uncertain. From germline, CDR1 is LGHDT and CDR2 YNNKEL (reference sequence). This CDR3 spans 14 amino acids. Trimming removed 4 bases at V and 0 bases at J, with 7 bases between. CDR3 bases: TGTGCCAGCAGCCCCGCTAACTCTGGAAACACCATATATTTT. It translates to CASSPANSGNTIYF.

This clone was found a few times. DNA for the CDR3: TGCGCCAGCAGTGAGCAAGGAGGGCAGTATTTT. As protein: CASSEQGGQYF. This chain connects TRBV10-2 to TRBJ2-3; D possibly corresponds to TRBD2 (5 bases). V was cut by 2 bases and J by 11 bases, with 8 bases left in between. CDR1 is WSHSY, CDR2 SAAADI, per germline. CDR3 length: 11 residues.

The chain recombines TRBV12-3 or TRBV12-4 with TRBJ1-6; D may be TRBD1 (5 bases). The CDR3 contains 13 residues. V was trimmed by 7 bases and J by 10 bases, leaving 14 bases between them. CDR3 residues: CASTQGSMSPLHF. The CDR3 coding sequence is TGTGCCAGCACCCAGGGTAGTATGTCACCCCTCCACTTT.

The chain is built from TRBV11-3 and TRBJ2-1; TRBD2 aligns across 10 bases. The CDR3 loop spans 15 amino acids. Germline loops: CDR1 SGHNT, CDR2 YENEEA. Unmatched junction bases numbered 4, after V lost 8 bases and J lost 0 bases. The CDR3 sequence: CASASGGSSYNEQFF. The CDR3 coding sequence is TGTGCCAGCGCTAGCGGGGGAAGCTCCTACAATGAGCAGTTCTTC.

This rearrangement joins TRBV14 to TRBJ2-5; weak D call: TRBD2 (6 bases). V lost 1 base and J lost 10, with 7 bases in between. The germline V gene has CDR1 SGHDN and CDR2 FVKESK. The CDR3 sequence is 11 residues long. The chain's CDR3 is CASSQARDQYF. As DNA, the CDR3 is TGTGCCAGCAGCCAAGCGCGGGACCAGTACTTC.

The V gene is TRBV4-3, the J gene TRBJ1-1, with D unclear. The length of the CDR3 is 14 residues. Trimming shortened V by 0 bases and J by 6 bases, and 11 bases separated the two germline ends. Germline loops: CDR1 LGHNA, CDR2 YSLEER. The CDR3, as DNA: TGCGCCAGCAGCCAAGAGACGGCAGGCCCTGAAGCTTTCTTT. Translated, it gives CASSQETAGPEAFF.

The CDR3 here is CASSDLGTGNYGYTF. As DNA, the CDR3 is TGTGCCAGCAGTGACCTCGGGACAGGGAACTATGGCTACACCTTC. This chain joins TRBV6-1 and TRBJ1-2; 9 bases map to TRBD1. CDR1 is MNHNS, CDR2 SASEGT, per germline. The junction had 4 bases not matched to a gene; V was cut back by 3 bases and J by 2 bases. This CDR3 has 15 amino acids.

CDR3 sequence reads: CASSYYRQGGTGELFF. In DNA, the CDR3 is TGTGCCAGCAGCTACTACCGACAGGGGGGCACCGGGGAGCTGTTTTTT. The chain links TRBV9 to TRBJ2-2; TRBD1 aligns across 9 bases. The ends lost 4 bases at V and 4 bases at J; junction bases unmatched: 8. The CDR3 has 16 amino acids. CDR1 and CDR2 (germline): SGDLS, YYNGEE. The whole variable domain, remainder taken from reference TRBV9 and TRBJ2-2, is DSGVTQTPKHLITATGQRVTLRCSPRSGDLSVYWYQQSLDQGLQFLIQYYNGEERAKGNILERFSAQQFPDLHSELNLSSLELGDSALYFCASSYYRQGGTGELFFGEGSRLTVL.

The chain couples TRBV19 to TRBJ2-1, with D perhaps matching TRBD1 (6 bases). V lost 5 bases and J lost 2, with 16 bases in between. The CDR3 covers 16 residues. Germline CDR1 is LNHDA and CDR2 is SQIVND (reference sequence). CDR3 DNA sequence: TGTGCCAGTAGTTTTAACAGGGAAAAGGCCTACAATGAGCAGTTCTTC. This codes for CASSFNREKAYNEQFF. Full variable domain (rest looked up from reference TRBV19 and TRBJ2-1): DGGITQSPKYLFRKEGQNVTLSCEQNLNHDAMYWYRQDPGQGLRLIYYSQIVNDFQKGDIAEGYSVSREKKESFPLTVTSAQKNPTAFYLCASSFNREKAYNEQFFGPGTRLTVL.

This chain connects TRBV30 to TRBJ1-6, with D possibly being TRBD1 (5 bases). The CDR3 loop spans 13 amino acids. The germline V gene encodes CDR1 GTSNPN and CDR2 SVGIG (reference sequence). V lost 7 bases, J lost 5 bases, and 12 bases lay in between. CDR3 nucleotides: TGTGCCTACCGAATGACAGATAATTCACCCCTCCACTTT. Its protein product is CAYRMTDNSPLHF.

This clone is a singleton in its sample. The V call is TRBV2, the J call TRBJ2-5; D remains unclear. CDR1 and CDR2 (germline): SNHLY, FYNNEI. V shed 2 bases and J shed 0 bases, with 10 bases lying between them. The CDR3 has 15 amino acids. The CDR3 DNA sequence: TGTGCCAGCAGTGAACCATACGGGTACCAAGAGACCCAGTACTTC. This translates into CASSEPYGYQETQYF.

The V and J genes are TRBV9 and TRBJ1-1; no clear D gene. There are 13 residues in the CDR3. V lost 4 bases to trimming and J lost 2 bases, with 9 bases between them. The germline CDR1 and CDR2 sequences are SGDLS and YYNGEE. The CDR3 here is CASSSRFNTEAFF. In DNA, the CDR3 is TGTGCCAGCAGCTCCCGGTTTAACACTGAAGCTTTCTTT.

The chain links TRBV18 to TRBJ1-1; the D is unclear. V was shortened by 5 bases and J by 7 bases, with 11 bases between the two germline ends. CDR1 KGHSH and CDR2 LQKENI come from the germline V gene. The CDR3 consists of 12 residues. CDR3 DNA sequence: TGTGCCAGCTCAGCCCTGGAGGGTGAAGCTTTCTTT. It encodes CASSALEGEAFF.

This clone was found a few times. This sequence joins TRBV7-9 and TRBJ1-5; maybe TRBD1 (5 bases). V was pared by 1 base and J by 6 bases, with 10 bases between. Germline CDR1 reads SEHNR; CDR2 reads FQNEAQ (reference sequence). The CDR3 extends over 14 amino acids. For the CDR3, the DNA is TGTGCCAGCAGCTTAGAAGTTACAGGTCAGCCCCAGCATTTT. Its protein product is CASSLEVTGQPQHF.

The chain uses TRBV19 and TRBJ2-1; the match to TRBD2 covers 11 bases. CDR3 length: 15 amino acids. Germline assignment: CDR1 LNHDA and CDR2 SQIVND (reference sequence). Unmatched junction bases numbered 5, after V lost 3 bases and J lost 7 bases. Written as DNA, the CDR3 is TGTGCCAGTAGTATTAGCGGGGGGGCTAAAAATGAGCAGTTCTTC. Translation: CASSISGGAKNEQFF.

The CDR3 reads CASSMYSNTEAFF. The CDR3, as DNA: TGTGCCAGTAGTATGTATTCGAACACTGAAGCTTTCTTT. The chain links TRBV19 to TRBJ1-1; D unclear. CDR1 and CDR2 (germline): LNHDA, SQIVND (reference sequence). The CDR3 is 13 residues long. Trimming removed 3 bases at V and 1 base at J, with 6 bases between. The variable domain in full, completed from reference TRBV19 and TRBJ1-1, reads DGGITQSPKYLFRKEGQNVTLSCEQNLNHDAMYWYRQDPGQGLRLIYYSQIVNDFQKGDIAEGYSVSREKKESFPLTVTSAQKNPTAFYLCASSMYSNTEAFFGQGTRLTVV.

The J gene is TRBJ2-2, the V gene TRBV11-2; D gene uncertain. This CDR3 comprises 13 residues. V lost 5 bases and J 6 bases, leaving 10 bases between the germline ends. Germline CDR1 SGHAT, CDR2 FQNNGV. The CDR3 loop reads CASSPSPAGELFF. DNA for the CDR3: TGTGCCAGCAGCCCCTCCCCCGCCGGGGAGCTGTTTTTT.

The CDR3 loop reads CASSTAGTGYNEQFF. In DNA form, the CDR3 reads TGTGCCAGTAGTACCGCCGGGACAGGGTACAATGAGCAGTTCTTC. The chain couples TRBV19 to TRBJ2-1, with TRBD1 identical over 9 bases. The ends lost 4 bases at V and 4 bases at J; junction bases unmatched: 5. CDR1 and CDR2 from the germline V gene are LNHDA and SQIVND (reference sequence). The CDR3 contains 15 residues.

The chain recombines TRBV30 with TRBJ2-1; possibly TRBD1 for D (6 bases). CDR3 size: 14 residues. The V gene lost 1 base and the J gene lost 4 bases, with 11 bases spanning the gap. Germline V gives CDR1 GTSNPN, CDR2 SVGIG (reference sequence). For the CDR3, the DNA is TGTGCCTGGAGTGACAGGGAACTTTACAATGAGCAGTTCTTC. Translating it yields CAWSDRELYNEQFF.

With regard to this clone: Additional DNA sequences in this sample encode the identical CDR3. This chain uses TRBV7-6 with TRBJ1-1, with a weak D call TRBD1 (5 bases). Germline loops: CDR1 SGHVS, CDR2 FNYEAQ. Trimming cost V 5 bases and J 1 base, with 14 bases left between them. This CDR3 comprises 15 residues. This CDR3 reads CASSPMQGGNTEAFF. The CDR3 DNA follows: TGTGCCAGCAGCCCAATGCAGGGAGGGAACACTGAAGCTTTCTTT.

This chain connects TRBV5-6 to TRBJ1-3, with D tentatively TRBD1 (5 bases). This CDR3 comprises 14 residues. Deletions cut 6 bases from V and 2 bases from J, with 12 bases between. CDR1 is SGHDT and CDR2 is YYEEEE in the germline V gene. CDR3 nucleotide sequence: TGTGCCAGCACCGTCGGGGGGGCTGGAAACACCATATATTTT. Translating it yields CASTVGGAGNTIYF.

This clone appeared once. The rearrangement joins TRBV9 to TRBJ2-2; D possibly corresponds to TRBD1 (6 bases). V was cut by 2 bases and J by 4 bases, with 12 bases left in between. Germline V gives CDR1 SGDLS, CDR2 YYNGEE. The CDR3 has 15 amino acids. CDR3: CASSVQGLSTGELFF. The CDR3 DNA reads TGTGCCAGCAGCGTCCAGGGGTTGAGCACCGGGGAGCTGTTTTTT.

The V gene is TRBV7-2, the J gene TRBJ2-5; 7 bases match TRBD2. The junction had 3 bases not matched to a gene; V was cut back by 5 bases and J by 3 bases. Germline loops: CDR1 SGHTA, CDR2 FQGNSA. The CDR3 has 13 residues. Here the CDR3 DNA reads TGTGCCAGCAGCGGCGGGGGTAAAGAGACCCAGTACTTC. Its translation: CASSGGGKETQYF.

The chain combines TRBV4-3 with TRBJ2-5, with TRBD1 as a possible D gene (6 bases). The V end was cut by 0 bases, the J end by 3 bases, with 14 bases between. The CDR3 runs to 16 residues. The germline V gene has CDR1 LGHNA and CDR2 YSLEER. CDR3 coding DNA: TGCGCCAGCAGCCAAGATTCGGGGCCAGGGGAAGAGACCCAGTACTTC. It translates to CASSQDSGPGEETQYF.

This clone qualifies as medium-sized. The chain combines TRBV2 with TRBJ2-1; no definite D call. Germline values: CDR1 SNHLY, CDR2 FYNNEI. The CDR3 covers 10 residues. The V and J ends lost 7 bases and 9 bases respectively, with 7 bases between them. The DNA for the CDR3 is TGTGCCAGCACCTCCCTTGAGCAGTTCTTC. Its protein product is CASTSLEQFF.

The genes are TRBV6-5 and TRBJ2-5, with D possibly being TRBD2 (7 bases). This CDR3 is 15 amino acids long. CDR1 is MNHEY and CDR2 is SVGAGI in the germline V gene. The ends were cut back, 0 bases at V and 5 bases at J, with 13 bases in the middle. CDR3 protein: CASSYSGGPRETQYF. The CDR3 nucleotides read TGTGCCAGCAGTTACTCCGGGGGGCCCCGGGAGACCCAGTACTTC.

The J gene is TRBJ2-1, the V gene TRBV5-1; tentatively, D is TRBD2 (7 bases). The CDR3 loop spans 13 amino acids. Trimming cost V 4 bases and J 9 bases, with 14 bases left between them. The germline V gene has CDR1 SGHRS and CDR2 YFSETQ. CDR3 DNA: TGCGCCAGCAGCCTGGGAGGGGGAGCTGAGCAGTTCTTC. Translated: CASSLGGGAEQFF.

The chain links TRBV4-1 to TRBJ1-1, with D tentatively TRBD1 (5 bases). This CDR3 region has 16 residues. The germline CDR1 and CDR2 sequences are MGHRA and YSYEKL. V was trimmed by 0 bases and J by 1 base, leaving 12 bases between them. CDR3 residues: CASSQDGTRENTEAFF. Here the CDR3 DNA reads TGCGCCAGCAGCCAAGATGGTACCAGGGAGAACACTGAAGCTTTCTTT.

The gene calls are TRBV29-1 and TRBJ2-5; TRBD1 matches at 10 bases. V lost 0 bases and J lost 4; bases outside the gene matches: 11. This CDR3 is built from 17 residues. Germline V gene sequence: CDR1 SQVTM, CDR2 ANQGSEA. The CDR3 coding sequence is TGCAGCGTTGAAGATCTTGGGGGACAGGGGTTTAGAGAGACCCAGTACTTC. The encoded protein is CSVEDLGGQGFRETQYF.

The chain is built from TRBV7-9 and TRBJ1-6; the match to TRBD1 covers 7 bases. This CDR3 is built from 15 residues. After removal of 0 bases from V and 7 bases from J, the junction contained 3 bases not matched to a gene. CDR1 is SEHNR and CDR2 is FQNEAQ in the germline V gene (reference sequence). CDR3 protein: CASSLADRVNSPLHF. The DNA for the CDR3 is TGTGCCAGCAGCTTAGCCGACAGGGTCAATTCACCCCTCCACTTT.